Shown below are 25 T cell receptor beta chains from a single sample sequenced in a study of cytomegalovirus exposure and HLA in healthy donors. In the PCR, 60 Vbeta and 13 Jbeta primers were used. Only in-frame clones appear in the TCRdb table, and some are missing; sequencing was by immunoSEQ multiplex PCR. Of around 130,000 clones in the sample, about two thirds were seen once. Sequencing was performed on PBMCs. These receptors were taken from a middle-aged man in good health and CMV-seropositive.

This clone was seen only once. This chain joins TRBV5-7 and TRBJ1-4; TRBD1 matches at 7 bases. TRBV5-7 is assigned to the ORF class and has an uncertain function. The CDR3 contains 14 residues. V lost 2 bases and J lost 6; bases outside the gene matches: 4. The CDR3 region has the DNA TGTGCCAGCAGCTTTGGGACAGAGTATGAAAAACTGTTTTTT. Amino acid sequence: CASSFGTEYEKLFF.

The chain employs TRBV7-6 and TRBJ1-5, with TRBD1 as a possible D gene (6 bases). V lost 0 bases and J 7 bases, leaving 13 bases between the germline ends. The germline CDR1 and CDR2 sequences are SGHVS and FNYEAQ. CDR3 length: 15 residues. The CDR3 coding sequence is TGTGCCAGCAGCTTAGCCCGGGGGGCTGGGCAGCCCCAGCATTTT. It encodes CASSLARGAGQPQHF.

V and J are TRBV15 and TRBJ2-7, with 13 bases aligning to TRBD2. Trimming took 5 bases from V and 5 from J; bases not matched to a gene: 3. CDR3 length: 14 residues. Germline CDR1 and CDR2: LNHNV and YYDKDF (reference sequence). The chain's CDR3 is CATSGTSGINEQYF. CDR3 DNA: TGTGCCACCAGCGGGACTAGCGGGATTAACGAGCAGTACTTC.

V usage is TRBV2 and J usage is TRBJ1-1; 8 bases agree with TRBD1. Germline CDR1 SNHLY, CDR2 FYNNEI. V was clipped by 4 bases and J by 0 bases; unmatched bases: 4. The CDR3 totals 15 residues. The CDR3 DNA follows: TGTGCCAGCAGTGTCGGACAGGGCGTGAACACTGAAGCTTTCTTT. Its translation is CASSVGQGVNTEAFF.

The chain couples TRBV5-1 to TRBJ1-6, with D tentatively TRBD1 (6 bases). Trimming took 0 bases from V and 10 from J, leaving 14 bases between them. This CDR3 has 15 amino acids. Germline CDR1 and CDR2: SGHRS and YFSETQ. CDR3 nucleotide sequence: TGCGCCAGCAGCTTGGCTTCGGGGGGCGGGTCACCCCTCCACTTT. Translating gives CASSLASGGGSPLHF.

The CDR3 DNA sequence: TGTGCCATCAGTACCATTCGCCCCGAGGGATTCTACGAGCAGTACTTC. It codes for CAISTIRPEGFYEQYF. The rearrangement joins TRBV10-3 to TRBJ2-7; D may be TRBD2 (5 bases). CDR3 size: 16 residues. Trimming took 5 bases from V and 3 from J, leaving 20 bases between them. From germline, CDR1 is ENHRY and CDR2 SYGVKD.

This chain uses TRBV28 with TRBJ1-5; D unclear. CDR1 and CDR2 from the germline V gene are MDHEN and SYDVKM. The CDR3 is 15 residues long. The V end was cut by 5 bases, the J end by 3 bases, with 14 bases between. CDR3 coding DNA: TGTGCCAGCAGTATTTATCCCGGACTCAATCAGCCCCAGCATTTT. Protein product: CASSIYPGLNQPQHF.

This clone was observed once. The chain carries TRBV6-6 and TRBJ1-1; no definite D call. CDR1 is MNHNY, CDR2 SVGAGI, per germline (reference sequence). The V gene lost 10 bases and the J gene lost 0 bases, with 15 bases spanning the gap. The CDR3 runs 14 residues. The CDR3 bases are TGTGCCATCCGGGAAGGAGTGGTGAACACTGAAGCTTTCTTT. As protein: CAIREGVVNTEAFF.

V gene TRBV9 combines with J gene TRBJ1-1, with TRBD1 matching 10 bases. The CDR3 length is 16 residues. V gave up 6 bases and J gave up 6 bases; unmatched junction bases: 14. Germline V gene sequence: CDR1 SGDLS, CDR2 YYNGEE. The CDR3 nucleotides read TGTGCCAGCACCCCGCGACAGGGGGCATCTAATCCTGAAGCTTTCTTT. Its protein is CASTPRQGASNPEAFF. The whole variable domain, filled in from reference TRBV9 and TRBJ1-1, reads DSGVTQTPKHLITATGQRVTLRCSPRSGDLSVYWYQQSLDQGLQFLIQYYNGEERAKGNILERFSAQQFPDLHSELNLSSLELGDSALYFCASTPRQGASNPEAFFGQGTRLTVV.

In this sample, this clone turned up a few times. CDR3 coding DNA: TGTGCCAGCAGCCCCCGGCGTTGGACAGGCAGCAATCAGCCCCAGCATTTT. Its translation is CASSPRRWTGSNQPQHF. The chain employs TRBV5-8 and TRBJ1-5; 7 nucleotides match TRBD1. V trimming: 4 bases; J trimming: 1 base; junction bases outside the gene matches: 11. This CDR3 region has 17 residues. The germline V gene encodes CDR1 SGHTS and CDR2 YDEGEE.

J is TRBJ1-6 and V is TRBV6-1, with 11 bases identical to TRBD1. The CDR3 contains 17 residues. Germline V lookup: CDR1 MNHNS, CDR2 SASEGT. With 1 base clipped from V and 9 bases from J, the junction kept 8 bases outside the gene matches. Here the CDR3 DNA reads TGTGCCAGCAGTGAAGGGGTGGGGACAGGGGGATCTTCACCCCTCCACTTT. Residues: CASSEGVGTGGSSPLHF.

This clone appeared once. This specimen includes other DNA sequences encoding the same CDR3. The rearrangement links TRBV28 to TRBJ1-4; weak D call: TRBD1 (5 bases). Germline values: CDR1 MDHEN, CDR2 SYDVKM. The CDR3 covers 14 residues. With 3 bases removed from V and 4 bases from J, the gap between germline ends came to 9 bases. CDR3 coding DNA: TGTGCCAGCAGTTTGGGGGGGATTAATGAAAAACTGTTTTTT. This sequence encodes CASSLGGINEKLFF.

The CDR3, as DNA: TGTGCCAGCAGCTTAGTCCCTAGCGGGAGTGTCCACGAGCAGTACTTC. As protein: CASSLVPSGSVHEQYF. J is TRBJ2-7 and V is TRBV11-2; TRBD2 matches 10 bases. Trimming cost V 1 base and J 5 bases; bases outside gene matches: 8. CDR1 SGHAT and CDR2 FQNNGV come from the germline V gene. The CDR3 loop spans 16 amino acids.

The chain joins TRBV2 to TRBJ2-7; D may be TRBD1 (7 bases). V lost 5 bases to trimming and J lost 3 bases, with 20 bases between them. The CDR3 length is 16 residues. Germline V gives CDR1 SNHLY, CDR2 FYNNEI. This CDR3 is CASSNPGGGTGYEQYF. The CDR3 bases are TGTGCCAGCAGTAACCCAGGGGGTGGGACTGGCTACGAGCAGTACTTC.

The rearrangement uses TRBV6-5 and TRBJ1-5; D unclear. With 1 base removed from V and 4 bases from J, the gap between germline ends came to 5 bases. The CDR3 is 13 amino acids. Germline V CDR1 and CDR2: MNHEY, SVGAGI. The CDR3 bases are TGTGCCAGCAGTTACTACGCGAATCAGCCCCAGCATTTT. Translated: CASSYYANQPQHF.

This clone has a handful of counts. The chain is built from TRBV29-1 and TRBJ2-4; the match to TRBD2 covers 11 bases. Per the germline V gene, CDR1 is SQVTM and CDR2 is ANQGSEA. V trimming: 4 bases; J trimming: 11 bases; junction bases outside the gene matches: 10. This CDR3 has 14 residues. The CDR3 DNA reads TGCAGCGTTGGGGGTGCTGGGACTAGCGGCCTTCAGTACTTC. It translates to CSVGGAGTSGLQYF.

The rearrangement links TRBV2 to TRBJ2-2, with 13 bases lining up with TRBD2. Germline loops: CDR1 SNHLY, CDR2 FYNNEI. The CDR3 consists of 16 residues. Unmatched junction bases numbered 2, after V lost 5 bases and J lost 2 bases. CDR3 protein: CASSTSGGGNTGELFF. The CDR3, as DNA: TGTGCCAGCAGTACTAGCGGGGGGGGAAACACCGGGGAGCTGTTTTTT.

The V gene is TRBV27, the J gene TRBJ2-1; TRBD2 matches at 9 bases. With 0 bases clipped from V and 8 bases from J, the junction kept 8 bases outside the gene matches. Germline CDR1 reads MNHEY; CDR2 reads SMNVEV (reference sequence). This CDR3 has 16 amino acids. The CDR3 nucleotides read TGTGCCAGCAGTTTATCCGCTAGCGGGGCCCTCGATGAGCAGTTCTTC. This sequence encodes CASSLSASGALDEQFF.

The genes are TRBV15 and TRBJ1-4; tentative D call: TRBD1 (6 bases). V lost 0 bases and J 6 bases, leaving 20 bases between the germline ends. The germline gives CDR1 LNHNV, CDR2 YYDKDF (reference sequence). The CDR3 extends over 18 amino acids. In DNA form, the CDR3 reads TGTGCCACCAGCAGAGATCTTGGCAGGGGATCCCTAGATGAAAAACTGTTTTTT. It is translated as CATSRDLGRGSLDEKLFF. Full variable domain (remainder filled in from reference TRBV15 and TRBJ1-4): DAMVIQNPRYQVTQFGKPVTLSCSQTLNHNVMYWYQQKSSQAPKLLFHYYDKDFNNEADTPDNFQSRRPNTSFCFLDIRSPGLGDTAMYLCATSRDLGRGSLDEKLFFGSGTQLSVL.

The rearrangement uses TRBV7-9 and TRBJ1-1, with unresolved D. V dropped 6 bases and J dropped 0 bases, with 14 bases sitting between them. Looked up from germline, CDR1 is SEHNR and CDR2 is FQNEAQ (reference sequence). There are 15 residues in the CDR3. This CDR3 reads CASRSSRRMNTEAFF. CDR3 bases: TGTGCCAGCAGATCAAGTCGCAGGATGAACACTGAAGCTTTCTTT.

The gene calls are TRBV28 and TRBJ2-1; D perhaps matches TRBD2 (6 bases). Trimming removed 5 bases at V and 6 bases at J, with 23 bases between. The CDR3 is 17 residues long. Looked up from germline, CDR1 is MDHEN and CDR2 is SYDVKM. Written as DNA, the CDR3 is TGTGCCAGCAGTCTTACCGCTAGTAGCGGTGTCAGCAATGAGCAGTTCTTC. It encodes CASSLTASSGVSNEQFF.

V gene TRBV5-5 combines with J gene TRBJ2-5, with 10 bases fitting TRBD1. V lost 2 bases and J lost 2; bases outside the gene matches: 6. The germline CDR1 and CDR2 sequences are SGHKS and YYEKEE (reference sequence). The CDR3 runs to 16 residues. CDR3 nucleotides: TGTGCCAGCAGCTTCGGGGACAGGGGAACACAAGAGACCCAGTACTTC. Translation gives CASSFGDRGTQETQYF.

The gene calls are TRBV5-1 and TRBJ2-5, with 7 bases matching TRBD2. The J call may not be correct, given that the DNA end is closer to TRBJ2-7. Germline values: CDR1 SGHRS, CDR2 YFSETQ. The CDR3 consists of 16 residues. The CDR3: CASSLSASGFSYEQYF. Written as DNA, the CDR3 is TGCGCCAGCAGCTTGTCGGCTAGCGGCTTCTCCTACGAGCAGTACTTC.

The chain is built from TRBV4-1 and TRBJ1-2, with D maybe TRBD1 (5 bases). V lost 0 bases and J 4 bases, leaving 18 bases between the germline ends. Per the germline V gene, CDR1 is MGHRA and CDR2 is YSYEKL. The CDR3 consists of 17 residues. The CDR3 region has the DNA TGCGCCAGCAGCCAAGAAATGGATTGGGGGGGAGGCTATGGCTACACCTTC. Translating it yields CASSQEMDWGGGYGYTF.

This chain uses TRBV7-8 with TRBJ2-7; a possible D gene is TRBD1 (5 bases). V was cut by 0 bases and J by 3 bases, with 15 bases left in between. The CDR3 totals 16 residues. Looked up from germline, CDR1 is SGHVS and CDR2 is FQNEAQ. Here the CDR3 reads CASSLASRADLYEQYF. DNA of the CDR3: TGTGCCAGCAGCTTAGCGTCCAGGGCCGACCTCTACGAGCAGTACTTC. The variable domain in full, with the rest retrieved from reference TRBV7-8 and TRBJ2-7, is GAGVSQSPRYKVAKRGQDVALRCDPISGHVSLFWYQQALGQGPEFLTYFQNEAQLDKSGLPSDRFFAERPEGSVSTLKIQRTQQEDSAVYLCASSLASRADLYEQYFGPGTRLTVT.